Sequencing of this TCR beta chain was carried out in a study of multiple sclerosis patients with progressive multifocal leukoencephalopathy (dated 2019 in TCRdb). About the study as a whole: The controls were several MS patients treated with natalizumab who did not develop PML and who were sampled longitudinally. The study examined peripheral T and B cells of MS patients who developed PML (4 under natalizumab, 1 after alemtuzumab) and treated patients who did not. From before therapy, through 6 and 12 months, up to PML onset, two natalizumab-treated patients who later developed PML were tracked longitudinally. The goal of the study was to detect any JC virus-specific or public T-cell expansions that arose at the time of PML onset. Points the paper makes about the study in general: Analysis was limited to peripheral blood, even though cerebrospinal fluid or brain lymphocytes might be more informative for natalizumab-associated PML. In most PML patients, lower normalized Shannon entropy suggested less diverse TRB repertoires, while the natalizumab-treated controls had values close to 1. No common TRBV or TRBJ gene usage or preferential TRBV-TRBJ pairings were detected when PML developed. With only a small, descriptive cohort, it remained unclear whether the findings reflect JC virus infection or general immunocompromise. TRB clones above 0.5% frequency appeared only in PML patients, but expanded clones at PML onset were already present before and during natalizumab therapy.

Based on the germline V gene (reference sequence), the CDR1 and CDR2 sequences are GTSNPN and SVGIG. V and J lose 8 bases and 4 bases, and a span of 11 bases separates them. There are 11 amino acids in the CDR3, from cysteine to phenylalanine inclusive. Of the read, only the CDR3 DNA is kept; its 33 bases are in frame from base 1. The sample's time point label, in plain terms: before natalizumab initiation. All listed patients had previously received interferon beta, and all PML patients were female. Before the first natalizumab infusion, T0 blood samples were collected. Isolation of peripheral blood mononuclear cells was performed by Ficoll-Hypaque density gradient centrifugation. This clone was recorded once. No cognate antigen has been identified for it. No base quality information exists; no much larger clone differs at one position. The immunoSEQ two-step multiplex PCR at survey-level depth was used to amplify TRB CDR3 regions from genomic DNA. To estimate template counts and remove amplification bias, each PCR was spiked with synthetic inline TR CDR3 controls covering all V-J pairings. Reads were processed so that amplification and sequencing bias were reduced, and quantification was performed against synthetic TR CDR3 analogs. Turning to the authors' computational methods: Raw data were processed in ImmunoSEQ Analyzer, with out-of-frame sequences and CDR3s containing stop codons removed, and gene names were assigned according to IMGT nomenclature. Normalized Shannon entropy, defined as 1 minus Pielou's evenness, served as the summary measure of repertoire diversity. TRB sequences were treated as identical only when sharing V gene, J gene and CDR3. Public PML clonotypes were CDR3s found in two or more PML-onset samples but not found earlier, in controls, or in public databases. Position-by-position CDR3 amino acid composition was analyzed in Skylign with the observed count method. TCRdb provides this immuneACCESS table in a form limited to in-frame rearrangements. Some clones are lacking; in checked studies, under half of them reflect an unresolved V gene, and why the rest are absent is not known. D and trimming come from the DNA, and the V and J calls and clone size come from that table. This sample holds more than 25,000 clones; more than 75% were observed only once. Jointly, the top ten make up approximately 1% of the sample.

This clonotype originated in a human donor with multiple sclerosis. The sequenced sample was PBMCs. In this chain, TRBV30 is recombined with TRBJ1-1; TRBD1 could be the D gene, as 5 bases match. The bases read TGTGCCGGCAGGGAATCCACTGAAGCTTTCTTT. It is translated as CAGRESTEAFF.